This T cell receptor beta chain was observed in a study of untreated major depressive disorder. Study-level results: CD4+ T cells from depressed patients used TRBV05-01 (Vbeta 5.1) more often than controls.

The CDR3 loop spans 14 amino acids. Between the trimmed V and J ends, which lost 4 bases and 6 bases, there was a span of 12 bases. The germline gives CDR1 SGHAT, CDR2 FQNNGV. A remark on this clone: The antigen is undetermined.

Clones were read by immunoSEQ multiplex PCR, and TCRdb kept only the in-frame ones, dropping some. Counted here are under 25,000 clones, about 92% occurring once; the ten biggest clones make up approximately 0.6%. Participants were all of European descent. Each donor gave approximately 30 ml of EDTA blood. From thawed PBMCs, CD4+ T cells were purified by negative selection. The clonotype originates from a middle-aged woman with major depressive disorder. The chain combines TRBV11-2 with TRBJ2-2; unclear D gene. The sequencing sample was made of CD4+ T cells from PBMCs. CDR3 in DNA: TGTGCCAGCAGCTCACTCCAACGAGCCGGGGAGCTGTTTTTT. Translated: CASSSLQRAGELFF.